These T cell receptor beta chains were read from a single sample in a study of early stage breast cancer tumors. Libraries were prepared by immunoSEQ multiplex PCR; TCRdb keeps only in-frame clonotypes and omits some of them. The table lists about 48,000 clones, around 83% of them singletons. The sample was blood. The receptors stem from a person aged 45 to 59 with breast cancer. Both conserved end residues are part of each CDR3. D genes are given only for firm matches. Only part of the rows carry a size: once, few, many, or a class if the clone is expanded.

clone size: -; J gene: TRBJ1-2; V gene: TRBV2; D gene: -; CDR3 protein: CASRESFNYGYTF; CDR3 DNA: TGTGCCAGCAGAGAAAGCTTTAACTATGGCTACACCTTC
clone size: -; J gene: TRBJ2-3; V gene: TRBV18; D gene: TRBD2; CDR3 protein: CASSLAATSTDTQYF; CDR3 DNA: TGTGCCAGCTCTCTAGCGGCGACTAGCACAGATACGCAGTATTTT
clone size: -; J gene: TRBJ2-3; V gene: TRBV19; D gene: -; CDR3 protein: CASSQPKDTQYF; CDR3 DNA: TGTGCCAGTAGTCAACCTAAAGATACGCAGTATTTT
clone size: -; J gene: TRBJ2-5; V gene: TRBV4-2; D gene: TRBD2; CDR3 protein: CASSQEIVAGGPRQETQYF; CDR3 DNA: TGTGCCAGCAGCCAAGAGATCGTAGCGGGAGGGCCCAGGCAAGAGACCCAGTACTTC
clone size: -; J gene: TRBJ2-3; V gene: TRBV5-1; D gene: TRBD1; CDR3 protein: CASSLTGTASTDTQYF; CDR3 DNA: TGCGCCAGCAGCTTGACAGGGACAGCGAGCACAGATACGCAGTATTTT
clone size: -; J gene: TRBJ1-2; V gene: TRBV19; D gene: TRBD1; CDR3 protein: CAGYRGLNYGHTF; CDR3 DNA: TGTGCCGGATACAGGGGGCTAAACTATGGCCACACCTTC
clone size: -; J gene: TRBJ1-1; V gene: TRBV6-5; D gene: -; CDR3 protein: CASSEGPYTEAFF; CDR3 DNA: TGTGCCAGCAGCGAAGGCCCGTACACTGAAGCTTTCTTT
clone size: -; J gene: TRBJ2-1; V gene: TRBV10-3; D gene: TRBD1; CDR3 protein: CAISAGQGLAQTSEQFF; CDR3 DNA: TGTGCCATCAGTGCGGGACAGGGTCTCGCCCAGACAAGTGAGCAGTTCTTC
clone size: -; J gene: TRBJ2-1; V gene: TRBV5-1; D gene: TRBD2; CDR3 protein: CASWVASGMAHEQFF; CDR3 DNA: TGCGCCAGCTGGGTGGCGAGCGGGATGGCGCATGAGCAGTTCTTC
clone size: -; J gene: TRBJ2-2; V gene: TRBV11-3; D gene: -; CDR3 protein: CASSFGANTGELFF; CDR3 DNA: TGTGCCAGCAGCTTTGGCGCGAACACCGGGGAGCTGTTTTTT
clone size: -; J gene: TRBJ2-6; V gene: TRBV15; D gene: -; CDR3 protein: CATSREKGGFGANVLTF; CDR3 DNA: TGTGCCACCAGCAGAGAAAAGGGGGGGTTCGGGGCCAACGTCCTGACTTTC
clone size: -; J gene: TRBJ1-5; V gene: TRBV7-8; D gene: -; CDR3 protein: CASSPLGQNNQPQHF; CDR3 DNA: TGTGCCAGCAGCCCCCTCGGGCAGAACAATCAGCCCCAGCATTTT
clone size: -; J gene: TRBJ2-7; V gene: TRBV29-1; D gene: -; CDR3 protein: CSVVGNEDEQYF; CDR3 DNA: TGCAGCGTTGTAGGGAACGAGGACGAGCAGTACTTC
clone size: -; J gene: TRBJ2-3; V gene: TRBV10-3; D gene: -; CDR3 protein: CAISVSGGGLLTDTQYF; CDR3 DNA: TGTGCCATCAGTGTATCAGGAGGGGGCCTCCTCACAGATACGCAGTATTTT
clone size: -; J gene: TRBJ1-6; V gene: TRBV5-4; D gene: TRBD1; CDR3 protein: CASSVQGVNSPLHF; CDR3 DNA: TGTGCCAGCAGCGTACAGGGGGTTAATTCACCCCTCCACTTT
clone size: -; J gene: TRBJ1-6; V gene: TRBV7-2; D gene: -; CDR3 protein: CASSLGWQEGSPLHF; CDR3 DNA: TGTGCCAGCAGCTTAGGGTGGCAGGAGGGTTCACCCCTCCACTTT
clone size: -; J gene: TRBJ2-5; V gene: TRBV7-9; D gene: TRBD2; CDR3 protein: CASSAGTTLKETQYF; CDR3 DNA: TGTGCCAGCAGCGCAGGGACTACCCTGAAAGAGACCCAGTACTTC
clone size: -; J gene: TRBJ2-5; V gene: TRBV28; D gene: TRBD1; CDR3 protein: CASRRQGQETQYF; CDR3 DNA: TGTGCCAGCAGACGACAGGGTCAAGAGACCCAGTACTTC
clone size: -; J gene: TRBJ2-4; V gene: TRBV19; D gene: -; CDR3 protein: CASSIDPGSIIAKNIQYF; CDR3 DNA: TGTGCCAGTAGTATAGACCCCGGATCTATAATAGCCAAAAACATTCAGTACTTC
clone size: -; J gene: TRBJ1-3; V gene: TRBV4-1; D gene: -; CDR3 protein: CASSQAGHYSGNTIYF; CDR3 DNA: TGCGCCAGCAGCCAAGCCGGGCATTATTCTGGAAACACCATATATTTT
clone size: -; J gene: TRBJ2-7; V gene: TRBV7-9; D gene: -; CDR3 protein: CASSLKAGWAYEQYF; CDR3 DNA: TGTGCCAGCAGCTTAAAGGCAGGGTGGGCCTACGAGCAGTACTTC
clone size: once; J gene: TRBJ1-4; V gene: TRBV10-3; D gene: -; CDR3 protein: CAISEFGDEKLFF; CDR3 DNA: TGTGCCATCAGTGAATTTGGTGATGAAAAACTGTTTTTT
clone size: -; J gene: TRBJ2-1; V gene: TRBV25-1; D gene: -; CDR3 protein: CASKEGGPYNEQFF; CDR3 DNA: TGTGCCAGCAAGGAAGGGGGTCCCTACAATGAGCAGTTCTTC
clone size: -; J gene: TRBJ2-2; V gene: TRBV11-3; D gene: -; CDR3 protein: CASRPDEAGELFF; CDR3 DNA: TGTGCCAGCAGGCCTGACGAGGCCGGGGAGCTGTTTTTT
clone size: -; J gene: TRBJ2-5; V gene: TRBV7-2; D gene: -; CDR3 protein: CASSVNNRFGETQYF; CDR3 DNA: TGTGCCAGCAGCGTAAACAACAGGTTCGGAGAGACCCAGTACTTC
clone size: -; J gene: TRBJ1-2; V gene: TRBV28; D gene: -; CDR3 protein: CASSSISPGRSYGYTF; CDR3 DNA: TGTGCCAGCAGTTCGATCTCCCCAGGGAGAAGCTATGGCTACACCTTC
clone size: -; J gene: TRBJ1-2; V gene: TRBV11-2; D gene: -; CDR3 protein: CASSLDQGEGGYTF; CDR3 DNA: TGTGCCAGCAGCTTAGATCAAGGGGAAGGTGGCTACACCTTC
clone size: once; J gene: TRBJ1-1; V gene: TRBV18; D gene: -; CDR3 protein: CASSRSGANTEAFF; CDR3 DNA: TGTGCCAGCTCACGCTCCGGGGCGAACACTGAAGCTTTCTTT
clone size: -; J gene: TRBJ2-3; V gene: TRBV6-6; D gene: TRBD1; CDR3 protein: CATGITGADTQYF; CDR3 DNA: TGTGCCACCGGGATCACAGGGGCAGATACGCAGTATTTT
clone size: few; J gene: TRBJ1-5; V gene: TRBV10-3; D gene: -; CDR3 protein: CASGGGGQPQHF; CDR3 DNA: TGTGCCAGCGGGGGGGGCGGTCAGCCCCAGCATTTT
clone size: -; J gene: TRBJ2-3; V gene: TRBV7-8; D gene: -; CDR3 protein: CASSFQGVDTQYF; CDR3 DNA: TGTGCCAGCAGCTTCCAAGGGGTCGATACGCAGTATTTT
clone size: -; J gene: TRBJ2-7; V gene: TRBV28; D gene: -; CDR3 protein: CATSRGSYEQYF; CDR3 DNA: TGTGCCACCTCCCGGGGCTCCTACGAGCAGTACTTC
clone size: -; J gene: TRBJ1-1; V gene: TRBV18; D gene: TRBD1; CDR3 protein: CASSLHIPGTGGDLTEAFF; CDR3 DNA: TGTGCCAGCTCACTTCATATCCCCGGGACAGGGGGAGATTTAACTGAAGCTTTCTTT
clone size: -; J gene: TRBJ2-3; V gene: TRBV29-1; D gene: TRBD2; CDR3 protein: CSVDAGEDTQYF; CDR3 DNA: TGCAGCGTTGATGCGGGGGAAGATACGCAGTATTTT
clone size: -; J gene: TRBJ1-4; V gene: TRBV5-6; D gene: -; CDR3 protein: CASSSRLRRGNEKLFF; CDR3 DNA: TGTGCCAGCAGCTCGAGACTCCGGCGGGGTAATGAAAAACTGTTTTTT
clone size: -; J gene: TRBJ1-3; V gene: TRBV4-3; D gene: -; CDR3 protein: CASSQGTSGNTIYF; CDR3 DNA: TGCGCCAGCAGCCAGGGGACATCAGGAAACACCATATATTTT
clone size: -; J gene: TRBJ1-2; V gene: TRBV4-3; D gene: -; CDR3 protein: CASSQVLIRVGGYTF; CDR3 DNA: TGCGCCAGCAGCCAAGTCCTCATTCGGGTGGGAGGCTACACCTTC
clone size: -; J gene: TRBJ1-1; V gene: TRBV18; D gene: -; CDR3 protein: CASSPDGLNTEAFF; CDR3 DNA: TGTGCCAGCTCACCGGACGGATTGAACACTGAAGCTTTCTTT
clone size: -; J gene: TRBJ2-7; V gene: TRBV7-7; D gene: TRBD1; CDR3 protein: CASSLRQGVNYEQYF; CDR3 DNA: TGTGCTAGCAGTTTGAGACAGGGGGTTAACTACGAGCAGTACTTC
clone size: -; J gene: TRBJ1-5; V gene: TRBV4-3; D gene: -; CDR3 protein: CASSQEPYESPQHF; CDR3 DNA: TGCGCCAGCAGCCAAGAGCCCTACGAATCGCCCCAGCATTTT
clone size: once; J gene: TRBJ2-7; V gene: TRBV7-2; D gene: -; CDR3 protein: CASLGFGYEQYF; CDR3 DNA: TGTGCCAGCTTAGGATTTGGCTACGAGCAGTACTTC
clone size: -; J gene: TRBJ1-4; V gene: TRBV7-6; D gene: -; CDR3 protein: CASSLDSRNEKLFF; CDR3 DNA: TGTGCCAGCAGTCTAGACAGTCGTAATGAAAAACTGTTTTTT
clone size: -; J gene: TRBJ2-1; V gene: TRBV2; D gene: -; CDR3 protein: CASSVSVSYNEQFF; CDR3 DNA: TGTGCCAGCAGTGTAAGTGTCTCCTACAATGAGCAGTTCTTC
clone size: -; J gene: TRBJ2-3; V gene: TRBV5-8; D gene: TRBD2; CDR3 protein: CASSLGLAGGSDTQYF; CDR3 DNA: TGTGCCAGCAGCTTGGGGCTAGCGGGAGGAAGCGATACGCAGTATTTT
clone size: -; J gene: TRBJ2-7; V gene: TRBV7-2; D gene: -; CDR3 protein: CASTPESSVAYEQYF; CDR3 DNA: TGTGCCAGCACCCCCGAGAGTAGCGTAGCCTACGAGCAGTACTTC
clone size: -; J gene: TRBJ2-2; V gene: TRBV10-3; D gene: -; CDR3 protein: CAISEDIRVTGELFF; CDR3 DNA: TGTGCCATCAGTGAAGATATCAGAGTGACCGGGGAGCTGTTTTTT
clone size: -; J gene: TRBJ1-4; V gene: TRBV2; D gene: TRBD1; CDR3 protein: CASSDLGQAYEKLFF; CDR3 DNA: TGTGCCAGCAGTGACCTGGGACAGGCGTATGAAAAACTGTTTTTT